This T cell receptor (beta chain) stems from a study of CD8 T cells in Susac syndrome (dated by TCRdb to about 2019). As for the study more broadly: The study used repertoire sequencing to test whether antigen drove CD8+ T cell activation and differentiation in Susac syndrome. The study compared CD8+ T cell repertoire clonality among roughly eleven healthy donors, approximately 14 Susac syndrome patients and 15 multiple sclerosis patients.

RNA was extracted using the RNeasy kit, and about 0.5 to 1 microgram was reverse transcribed with random hexamers. The immunoSEQ multiplex PCR assay, which covers 54 Vbeta and 13 Jbeta segments, was used to amplify TCR beta CDR3 regions. Bias from PCR amplification was corrected by using a synthetic template baseline for primer optimization and for computational correction. The authors' pipeline ran thus. Reads were annotated to V, D and J genes according to IMGT and were analyzed with immunoSEQ Analyzer, with only productive sequences retained. Clonality was computed as one minus Shannon entropy normalized by log2 of the number of productive unique sequences. Public and private clones were assessed among the 100 most prevalent clones of each patient and control. Susac-specific clones were defined as absent from healthy and MS cohorts, 800 to 1,200 published viral clones and other ImmuneACCESS disease sequences. TCRdb's own reprocessing of the public reads used fastp at Q25 and MiXCR and kept productive beta chains. Rows merge per CDR3 protein into single entries with the most common DNA and genes. TCRdb, not the authors, supplied the V and J calls. The sample data list 250,000 to 300,000 distinct CDR3 sequences, and 80% to 90% of these were observed just once. Over 0.1% of the sample comes from the top ten.

The germline V gene sets CDR1 to SGHTA and CDR2 to FQGNSA. Reading from cysteine to phenylalanine, the CDR3 counts 17 amino acids. Left in the record is the CDR3 DNA by itself, 51 bases read in frame from the first base. V and J are trimmed by 1 base and 5 bases, and the gene matches miss 11 bases of the junction. Points on this clonotype: Its antigen specificity is not known. It has no much larger one-base neighbor in the sample; base qualities were not kept.

High-throughput TCR beta sequencing profiled peripheral blood CD8+ and CD4+ T cells from healthy donors, Susac syndrome patients and multiple sclerosis patients. Treatment-naive patients with stable or active relapsing-remitting disease fulfilling revised McDonald criteria were used as multiple sclerosis controls. Bulk CD8+ and CD4+ T cells were purified magnetically by negative isolation, whereas CD8+ TEMRA cells were enriched by FACS. Blood was drawn into EDTA tubes, processed within 24 hours, and PBMCs were isolated by density gradient centrifugation. PBMCs intended for TCR sequencing were frozen in liquid nitrogen and were later thawed in a 37 degrees C water bath. A purity of at least 90% was achieved for sorted or isolated CD4+, CD8+ and CD8+ TEMRA cells. The investigation overall reported the following: The number of individuals in the TCR sequencing and HLA analysis was acknowledged as relatively small.

The sequence joins TRBV7-2 to TRBJ2-3; 8 nucleotides in the junction match TRBD2. The sequenced sample was CD8+ T cells from PBMCs. The origin of this receptor is a human donor with multiple sclerosis. In nucleotides, the sequence is TGTGCCAGCAGCTTAGGAATAGGGACTAGTTTTGTAGATACGCAGTATTTT. It translates as CASSLGIGTSFVDTQYF.